This entry lists 6 T cell receptor beta chains sequenced from one sample in a study of early T cells in non-severe SARS-CoV-2 infection. TCRdb re-called the 5' RACE reads with MiXCR, one entry per CDR3 protein. The data hold roughly 29,000 distinct CDR3 sequences, with 4.5% observed a single time. Material for sequencing was whole blood. These receptors came from an adult who was a healthcare worker with PCR-confirmed SARS-CoV-2 infection or an uninfected control (not recorded which).

In this sample, this clonotype turned up many times. The V call is TRBV12-3 or TRBV12-4, the J call TRBJ1-5; TRBD1 matches at 8 bases. This CDR3 spans 15 amino acids. V shed 6 bases, J shed 0 bases, and the junction held 4 bases outside the gene matches. This CDR3 is CASRETGASNQPQHF. CDR3 coding DNA: TGTGCCAGCAGAGAGACAGGGGCTAGCAATCAGCCCCAGCATTTT.

There are many counts of this clonotype. V usage is TRBV6-2 or TRBV6-3 and J usage is TRBJ2-7; 7 nucleotides line up with TRBD2. CDR1 is MNHEY, CDR2 SVGEGT, per germline. The CDR3 has 15 residues. Unmatched junction bases numbered 4, after V lost 0 bases and J lost 2 bases. The CDR3, as DNA: TGTGCCAGCAGTTACTCGGCTAGCGGTACCTACGAGCAGTACTTC. Its translation is CASSYSASGTYEQYF.

This clonotype was found a few times. V and J are TRBV7-9 and TRBJ2-1, with 12 bases lining up with TRBD1. Germline CDR1 is SEHNR and CDR2 is FQNEAQ (reference sequence). This CDR3 spans 18 amino acids. V lost 4 bases, J lost 1 base, and 8 bases stayed unmatched. The CDR3 nucleotides read TGTGCCAGCAGCTCCGGGACAGGGGGCCTATTTTCCTACAATGAGCAGTTCTTC. It encodes CASSSGTGGLFSYNEQFF.

This clonotype was counted ten times or more. The chain joins TRBV24-1 to TRBJ2-5, with D possibly TRBD2 on 6 matching bases. Germline V lookup: CDR1 KGHDR, CDR2 SFDVKD. The CDR3 is 14 amino acids. The V and J ends lost 1 base and 4 bases respectively, with 9 bases between them. The CDR3 reads CATSDFPGRETQYF. The CDR3 DNA sequence: TGTGCCACCAGTGATTTTCCCGGGAGAGAGACCCAGTACTTC.

This clonotype appeared a few times. The chain combines TRBV11-1 with TRBJ2-2; D gene ambiguous. This CDR3 contains 15 residues. V was pared by 3 bases and J by 0 bases, with 8 bases between. From germline, CDR1 is SGHAT and CDR2 FQDESV (reference sequence). CDR3 residues: CASSFGVTNTGELFF. CDR3 DNA: TGTGCCAGCAGCTTCGGAGTTACGAACACCGGGGAGCTGTTTTTT.

This clonotype has just a few counts. The chain links TRBV11-2 to TRBJ2-1; D not certain. V lost 5 bases and J lost 4, with 9 bases in between. CDR1 is SGHAT and CDR2 is FQNNGV in the germline V gene. The CDR3 sequence is 13 residues long. The CDR3 protein is CASSGTGYNEQFF. For the CDR3, the DNA is TGTGCCAGCAGCGGTACGGGTTACAATGAGCAGTTCTTC.